This T cell receptor (beta chain) comes out of a study of blood T cell repertoires in COVID-19. Using immunoSEQ multiplex PCR, the repertoire was profiled, and TCRdb retains in-frame clones only, with some absent. The data show about 110,000 clones, with over 80% seen just once and roughly 20% held by the top ten. The TCR sequence derives from a woman aged 55-69 years with acute or convalescent COVID-19. Sequenced material: peripheral blood.

The CDR3 loop reads CASSLEGGRVETQYF. CDR3 coding DNA: TGTGCCAGCAGCTTAGAAGGGGGCCGGGTCGAGACCCAGTACTTC. The rearrangement joins TRBV11-2 to TRBJ2-5, with TRBD1 matching 7 bases. J gave up 5 bases and V 0 bases, and 6 bases lay outside the gene matches. Germline V gene lookup returns CDR1 SGHAT and CDR2 FQNNGV. This CDR3 region has 15 residues.